This T cell receptor (beta chain) was retrieved from a study of cytomegalovirus exposure and HLA in healthy donors. Study information: The platform used for the 100 to 150 validation repertoires matched that of the 600 to 800 first-cohort repertoires, a later analysis reported. Study outcomes and limitations: In vitro checks showed that three CMV-associated chains really do target CMV antigens. 164 TCR beta chains were listed as cytomegalovirus-associated. Most TCR sequences proved rare, with some public TCRs found in many donors.

Looked up from germline, CDR1 is SGHVS and CDR2 is FNYEAQ. Trimming at V came to 4 bases and at J to 0 bases, leaving 5 bases not matched to a gene. There are 16 residues in the CDR3. Using immunoSEQ multiplex PCR, the repertoire was profiled, and TCRdb retains in-frame clones only, with some absent. The sample gives 150,000 or so clones, about 86% of which show up once; 2.1% is in the top ten. A remark on this clone: The antigen remains unidentified.

What was sequenced was PBMCs. The gene calls are TRBV7-6 and TRBJ2-1; 8 positions match TRBD1. The sequence derives from a human donor in good health. The CDR3 reads CASSSTGQGSYNEQFF. The CDR3 nucleotides read TGTGCCAGCAGCTCAACAGGACAGGGCTCCTACAATGAGCAGTTCTTC.